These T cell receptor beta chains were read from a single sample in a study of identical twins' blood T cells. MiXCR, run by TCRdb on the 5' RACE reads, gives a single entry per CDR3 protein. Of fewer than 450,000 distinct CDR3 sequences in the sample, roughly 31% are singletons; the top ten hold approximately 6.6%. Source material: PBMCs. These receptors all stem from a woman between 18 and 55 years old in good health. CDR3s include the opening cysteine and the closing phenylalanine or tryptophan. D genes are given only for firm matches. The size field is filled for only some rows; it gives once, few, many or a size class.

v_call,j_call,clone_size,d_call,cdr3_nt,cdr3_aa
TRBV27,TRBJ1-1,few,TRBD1,TGTGCCAGCAGTTTCGCGCAGGGGGCTATTTCTGAAGCTTTCTTT,CASSFAQGAISEAFF
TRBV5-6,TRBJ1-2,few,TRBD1,TGTGCCAGCAACTATCCAGGGGGCTTTTATGGCTACACCTTC,CASNYPGGFYGYTF
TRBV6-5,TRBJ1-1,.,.,TGTGCCAGCAGTTACGGACACACTGAAGCTTTCTTT,CASSYGHTEAFF
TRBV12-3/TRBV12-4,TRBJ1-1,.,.,TGTGCCAGCAGCCTCGGGCCAGGAGGTTACACTGAAGCTTTCTTT,CASSLGPGGYTEAFF
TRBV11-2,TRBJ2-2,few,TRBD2,TGTGCCAGCACCCCAGGGACTACGATGAACACCGGGGAGCTGTTTTTT,CASTPGTTMNTGELFF
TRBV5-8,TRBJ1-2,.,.,TGTGCCAGCAACTCGGAAGACTATGGCTACACCTTC,CASNSEDYGYTF
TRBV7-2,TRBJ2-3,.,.,TGTGCCAGCAAAATGAGCGGGCAGAGCACAGATACGCAGTATTTT,CASKMSGQSTDTQYF
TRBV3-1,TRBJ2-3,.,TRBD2,TGTGCCAGCAGCCAAGGATGGGGACTAGCGGTTATCACAGATACGCAGTATTTT,CASSQGWGLAVITDTQYF
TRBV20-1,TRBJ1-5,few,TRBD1,TGCAGTGCTGCGCGGACAGGTAGACAGCCCCAGCATTTT,CSAARTGRQPQHF
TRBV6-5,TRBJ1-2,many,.,TGTGCCAGCAGTTACTCCCTTCTTGACAGAGAGAACTATGGCTACACCTTC,CASSYSLLDRENYGYTF
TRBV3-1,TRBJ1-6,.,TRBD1,TGTGCCAGCAGCCCGAAACAGGGGAACTCACCCCTCCACTTT,CASSPKQGNSPLHF
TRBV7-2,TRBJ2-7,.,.,TGTGCCAGCAGCTTAGAAATTTTGCACGAGCAGTACTTC,CASSLEILHEQYF
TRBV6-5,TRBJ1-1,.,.,TGTGCCAGCAGGGCCCCGACAGGAGGAGCTTTCTTT,CASRAPTGGAFF
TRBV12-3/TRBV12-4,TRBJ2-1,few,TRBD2,TGTGCCAGCGGAACTCCGGGACTAGCTCTAAATGAGCAGTTCTTC,CASGTPGLALNEQFF
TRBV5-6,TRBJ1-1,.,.,TGTGCCAGCCTCACAATAGCCTTAGCCGGCACTGAAGCTTTCTTT,CASLTIALAGTEAFF
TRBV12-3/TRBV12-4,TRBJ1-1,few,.,TGTGCCAGCAGTTTACCAGGGGTCGGGTACACTGAAGCTTTCTTT,CASSLPGVGYTEAFF
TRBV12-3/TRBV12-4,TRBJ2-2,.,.,TGTGCCAGCAGTTTAAGAAATAGGGCCGGGGAGCTGTTTTTT,CASSLRNRAGELFF
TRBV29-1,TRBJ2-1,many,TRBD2,TGCAGCGTTGGGACCCTAGCGGGGACGTACAATGAGCAGTTCTTC,CSVGTLAGTYNEQFF
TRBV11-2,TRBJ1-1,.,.,TGTGCCAGCAGCTTAGAGGGGACCTTGAACACTGAAGATTTCTTT,CASSLEGTLNTEDFF
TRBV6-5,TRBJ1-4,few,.,TGTGCCAGCAGTTACTACGCAGGGCTAGGTGAAAAACTGTCTTTT,CASSYYAGLGEKLSF
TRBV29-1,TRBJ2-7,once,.,TGCAGCGTTGAGGTCGCAGCCTACGAGCAGTACTTC,CSVEVAAYEQYF
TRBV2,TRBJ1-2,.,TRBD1,TGTGCCAGCAGTGCGGCCCGGGACAGTGGTAGCTACACCTTC,CASSAARDSGSYTF
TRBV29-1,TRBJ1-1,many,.,TGCAGCGTGCTATATACACTGAACACTGAAGCTTTCTTT,CSVLYTLNTEAFF
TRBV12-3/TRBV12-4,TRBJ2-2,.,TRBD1,TGTGCCAGCAGTTACAGGGGTCAGAGGACCGGGGAGCTGTTTTTT,CASSYRGQRTGELFF
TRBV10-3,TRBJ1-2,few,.,TGTGCCATCAGTGATCGTCGAGGGGGCTATGGCTACACCTTC,CAISDRRGGYGYTF
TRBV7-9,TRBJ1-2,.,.,TGTGCCAGCAGCTCCTACGACCCAGCTAACTATGGCTACACCTTC,CASSSYDPANYGYTF